The present T cell receptor beta chain was sequenced within a study of T cell responses to AZD1222 COVID-19 vaccine. Sequencing used immunoSEQ multiplex PCR; TCRdb keeps in-frame clones, though not all of them. The table includes around 130,000 clones, roughly 92% detected once. This specimen was peripheral blood, taken 28 days after the second AZD1222 dose. The receptor was derived from an adult who received the AZD1222 COVID-19 vaccine.

The CDR3 reads CASDRPLQETQYF. CDR3 coding DNA: TGTGCCAGCGACAGGCCTCTCCAAGAGACCCAGTACTTC. The rearrangement uses TRBV28 and TRBJ2-5, with a possible D match to TRBD1 (6 bases). Germline V gene data show CDR1 as MDHEN and CDR2 as SYDVKM. The ends were cut back, 8 bases at V and 1 base at J, with 11 bases in the middle. This CDR3 comprises 13 residues.